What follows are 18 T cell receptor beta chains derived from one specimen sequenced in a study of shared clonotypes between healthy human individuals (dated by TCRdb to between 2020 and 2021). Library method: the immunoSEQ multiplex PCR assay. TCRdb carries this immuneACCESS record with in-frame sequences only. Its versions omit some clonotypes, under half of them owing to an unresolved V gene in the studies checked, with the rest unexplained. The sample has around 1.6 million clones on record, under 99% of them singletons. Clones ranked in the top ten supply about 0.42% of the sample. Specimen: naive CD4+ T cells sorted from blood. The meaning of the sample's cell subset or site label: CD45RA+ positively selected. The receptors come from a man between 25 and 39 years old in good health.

The CDR3, as DNA: TGCGCCAGCAGCTTGGCCATAGGTGGGGGACTGGCCGGGGCCAACGTCCTGACTTTC. Translating it yields CASSLAIGGGLAGANVLTF. V and J are TRBV5-1 and TRBJ2-6, with D possibly TRBD2 on 6 matching bases. The CDR3 is 19 residues long. The germline gives CDR1 SGHRS, CDR2 YFSETQ. Trimming took 0 bases from V and 4 from J, leaving 20 bases between them.

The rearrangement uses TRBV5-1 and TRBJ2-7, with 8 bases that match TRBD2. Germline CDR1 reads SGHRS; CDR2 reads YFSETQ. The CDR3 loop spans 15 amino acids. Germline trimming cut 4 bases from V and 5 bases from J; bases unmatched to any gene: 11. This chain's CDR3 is CASSTESGSSHEQYF. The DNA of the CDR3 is TGCGCCAGCAGCACGGAGAGCGGGAGTTCCCACGAGCAGTACTTC.

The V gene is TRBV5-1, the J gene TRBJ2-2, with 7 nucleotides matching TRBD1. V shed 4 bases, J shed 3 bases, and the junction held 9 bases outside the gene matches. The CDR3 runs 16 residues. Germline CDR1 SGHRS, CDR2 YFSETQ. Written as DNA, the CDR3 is TGCGCCAGCAGCCGGAATGACAGGGTTGACACCGGGGAGCTGTTTTTT. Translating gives CASSRNDRVDTGELFF.

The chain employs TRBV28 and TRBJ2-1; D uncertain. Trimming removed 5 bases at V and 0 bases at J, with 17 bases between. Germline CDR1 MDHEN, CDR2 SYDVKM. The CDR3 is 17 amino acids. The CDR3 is CASSPPRLSFSYNEQFF. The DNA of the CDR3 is TGTGCCAGCAGTCCTCCTCGACTCAGCTTCTCCTACAATGAGCAGTTCTTC. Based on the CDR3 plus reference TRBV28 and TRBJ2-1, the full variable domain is DVKVTQSSRYLVKRTGEKVFLECVQDMDHENMFWYRQDPGLGLRLIYFSYDVKMKEKGDIPEGYSVSREKKERFSLILESASTNQTSMYLCASSPPRLSFSYNEQFFGPGTRLTVL.

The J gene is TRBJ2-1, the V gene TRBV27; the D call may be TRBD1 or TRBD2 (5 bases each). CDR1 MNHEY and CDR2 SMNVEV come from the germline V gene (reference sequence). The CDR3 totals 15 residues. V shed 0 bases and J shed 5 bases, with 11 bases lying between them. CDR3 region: CASSLSRGRNNEQFF. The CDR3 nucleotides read TGTGCCAGCAGTTTATCCCGGGGACGAAACAATGAGCAGTTCTTC.

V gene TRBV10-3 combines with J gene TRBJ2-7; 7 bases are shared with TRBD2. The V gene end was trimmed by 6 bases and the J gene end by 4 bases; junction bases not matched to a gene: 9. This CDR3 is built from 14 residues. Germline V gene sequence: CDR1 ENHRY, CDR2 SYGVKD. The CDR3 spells CAISRVASGYEQYF. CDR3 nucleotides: TGTGCCATCAGCCGGGTGGCTAGCGGATACGAGCAGTACTTC.

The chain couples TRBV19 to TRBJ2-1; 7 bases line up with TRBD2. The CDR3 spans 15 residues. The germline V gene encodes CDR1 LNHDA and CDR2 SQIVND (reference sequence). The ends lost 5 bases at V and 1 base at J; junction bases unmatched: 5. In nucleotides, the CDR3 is TGTGCCAGTAGTTCACTAGCGTTATCCTACAATGAGCAGTTCTTC. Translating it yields CASSSLALSYNEQFF.

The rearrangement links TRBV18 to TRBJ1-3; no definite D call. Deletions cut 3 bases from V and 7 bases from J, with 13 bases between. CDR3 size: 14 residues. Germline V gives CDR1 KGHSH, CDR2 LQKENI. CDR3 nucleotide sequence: TGTGCCAGCTCACCTCTAACCCCCGGGAACACCATATATTTT. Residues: CASSPLTPGNTIYF.

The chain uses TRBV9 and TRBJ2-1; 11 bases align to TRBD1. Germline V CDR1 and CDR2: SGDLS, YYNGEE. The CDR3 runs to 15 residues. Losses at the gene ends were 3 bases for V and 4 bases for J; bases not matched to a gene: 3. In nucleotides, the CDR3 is TGTGCCAGCAGCGGAGGGACAGGGGGATACAATGAGCAGTTCTTC. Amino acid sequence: CASSGGTGGYNEQFF. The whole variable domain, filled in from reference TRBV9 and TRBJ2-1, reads DSGVTQTPKHLITATGQRVTLRCSPRSGDLSVYWYQQSLDQGLQFLIQYYNGEERAKGNILERFSAQQFPDLHSELNLSSLELGDSALYFCASSGGTGGYNEQFFGPGTRLTVL.

CDR3 DNA: TGCGCCAGCAGCCAGGGGGACAGCCGTTCCTACGAGCAGTACTTC. This gives the protein CASSQGDSRSYEQYF. The rearrangement joins TRBV4-1 to TRBJ2-7; TRBD1 matches at 7 bases. This CDR3 spans 15 amino acids. Trimming at V came to 3 bases and at J to 1 base, leaving 6 bases not matched to a gene. Per the germline V gene, CDR1 is MGHRA and CDR2 is YSYEKL.

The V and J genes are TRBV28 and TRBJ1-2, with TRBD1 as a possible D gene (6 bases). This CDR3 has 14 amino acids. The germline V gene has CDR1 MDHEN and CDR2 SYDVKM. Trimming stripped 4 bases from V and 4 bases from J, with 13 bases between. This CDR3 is CASSYRGQGYGYTF. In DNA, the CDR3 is TGTGCCAGCAGTTACCGGGGGCAGGGCTATGGCTACACCTTC.

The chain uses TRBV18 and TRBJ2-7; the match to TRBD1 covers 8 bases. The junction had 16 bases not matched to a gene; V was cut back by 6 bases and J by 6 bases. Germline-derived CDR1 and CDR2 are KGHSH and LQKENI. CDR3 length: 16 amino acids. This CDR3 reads CASSSFTGTGSPEQYF. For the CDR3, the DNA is TGTGCCAGCTCCTCCTTCACCGGGACAGGTAGCCCCGAGCAGTACTTC.

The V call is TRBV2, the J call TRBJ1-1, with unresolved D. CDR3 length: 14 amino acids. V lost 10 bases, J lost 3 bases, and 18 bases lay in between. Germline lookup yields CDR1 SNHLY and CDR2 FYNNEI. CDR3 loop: CATIQTTGDTEAFF. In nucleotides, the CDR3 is TGTGCCACCATCCAGACGACCGGAGACACTGAAGCTTTCTTT.

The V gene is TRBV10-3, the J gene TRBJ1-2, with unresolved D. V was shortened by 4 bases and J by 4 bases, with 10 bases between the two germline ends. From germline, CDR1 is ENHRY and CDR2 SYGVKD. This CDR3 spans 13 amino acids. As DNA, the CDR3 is TGTGCCATCAGTGCTGAGGGAGTCTATGGCTACACCTTC. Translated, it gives CAISAEGVYGYTF.

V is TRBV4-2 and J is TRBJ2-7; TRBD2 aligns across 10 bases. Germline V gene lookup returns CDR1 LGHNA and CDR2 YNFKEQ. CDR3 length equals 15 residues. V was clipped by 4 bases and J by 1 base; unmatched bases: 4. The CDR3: CASSRTSGVSYEQYF. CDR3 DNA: TGTGCCAGCAGCCGCACTAGCGGGGTTTCCTACGAGCAGTACTTC.

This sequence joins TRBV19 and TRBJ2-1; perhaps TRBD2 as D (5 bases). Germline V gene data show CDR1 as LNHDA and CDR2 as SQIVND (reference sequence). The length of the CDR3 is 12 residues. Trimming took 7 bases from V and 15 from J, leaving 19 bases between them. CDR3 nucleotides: TGTGCCAGTACCATCCCGACGGGGAACACGTTCTTC. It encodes CASTIPTGNTFF. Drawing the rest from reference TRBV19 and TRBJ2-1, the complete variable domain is DGGITQSPKYLFRKEGQNVTLSCEQNLNHDAMYWYRQDPGQGLRLIYYSQIVNDFQKGDIAEGYSVSREKKESFPLTVTSAQKNPTAFYLCASTIPTGNTFFGPGTRLTVL.

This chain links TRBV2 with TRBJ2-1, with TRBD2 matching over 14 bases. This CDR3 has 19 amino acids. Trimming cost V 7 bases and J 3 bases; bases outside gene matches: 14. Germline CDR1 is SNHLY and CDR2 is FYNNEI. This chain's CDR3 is CASILTGTSGSVNYNEQFF. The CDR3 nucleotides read TGTGCCAGCATCCTTACCGGGACTAGCGGGAGCGTAAACTACAATGAGCAGTTCTTC.

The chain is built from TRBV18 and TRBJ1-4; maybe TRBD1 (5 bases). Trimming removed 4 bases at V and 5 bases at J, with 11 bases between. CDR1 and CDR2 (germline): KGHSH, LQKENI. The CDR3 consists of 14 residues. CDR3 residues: CASSLQGRNEKLFF. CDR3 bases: TGTGCCAGCTCACTCCAGGGTAGAAATGAAAAACTGTTTTTT.